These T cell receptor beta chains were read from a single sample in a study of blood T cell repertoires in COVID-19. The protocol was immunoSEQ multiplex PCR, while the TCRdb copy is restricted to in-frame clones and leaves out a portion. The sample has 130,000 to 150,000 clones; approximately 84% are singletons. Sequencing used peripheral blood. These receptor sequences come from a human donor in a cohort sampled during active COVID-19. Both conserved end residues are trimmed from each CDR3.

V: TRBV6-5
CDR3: ASSPSGASTDTQY

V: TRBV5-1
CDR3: ASSLAGTDTQY

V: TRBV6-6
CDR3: ASSYGRGGSNEQY

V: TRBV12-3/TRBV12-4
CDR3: ASSTGSTEAF

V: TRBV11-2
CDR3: ASSLQGVLFDEQF

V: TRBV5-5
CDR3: ASSFRTGSNQPQH

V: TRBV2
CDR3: ASSERTSGGARGSYNEQF

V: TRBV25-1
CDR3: ASSAGRHYGYT

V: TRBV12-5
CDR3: ASGRDSSGANVLT

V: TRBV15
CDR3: ATSRGGGTDTQY

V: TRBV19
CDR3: ASRQPGQGNTEAF

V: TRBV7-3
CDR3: ASSPGLAGSYNEQF

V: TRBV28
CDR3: ARRGLTGAGGASTDTQY

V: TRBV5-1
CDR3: ASRQTSGLTDTQY